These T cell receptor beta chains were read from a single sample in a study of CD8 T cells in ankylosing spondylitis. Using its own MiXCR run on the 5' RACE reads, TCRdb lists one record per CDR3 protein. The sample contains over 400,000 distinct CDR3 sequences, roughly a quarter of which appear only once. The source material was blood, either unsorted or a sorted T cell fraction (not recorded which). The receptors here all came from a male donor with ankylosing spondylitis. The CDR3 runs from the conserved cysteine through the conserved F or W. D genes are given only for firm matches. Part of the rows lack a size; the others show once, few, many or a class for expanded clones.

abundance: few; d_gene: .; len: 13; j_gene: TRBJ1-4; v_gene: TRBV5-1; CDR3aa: CASSSEFNEKLFF; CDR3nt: TGCGCCAGCAGCTCGGAGTTTAATGAAAAACTGTTTTTT
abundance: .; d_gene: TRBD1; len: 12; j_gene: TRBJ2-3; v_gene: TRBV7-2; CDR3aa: CASSLQGYTQYF; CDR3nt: TGTGCCAGCAGTTTACAGGGGTATACGCAGTATTTT
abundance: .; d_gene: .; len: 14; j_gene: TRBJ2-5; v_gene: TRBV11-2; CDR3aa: CASSSTSVGETQYF; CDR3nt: TGTGCCAGCAGCTCGACCTCGGTCGGAGAGACCCAGTACTTC
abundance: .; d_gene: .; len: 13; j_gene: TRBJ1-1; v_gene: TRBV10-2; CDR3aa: CAIMKGLNTEAFF; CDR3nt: TGCGCCATCATGAAGGGACTGAACACTGAAGCTTTCTTT
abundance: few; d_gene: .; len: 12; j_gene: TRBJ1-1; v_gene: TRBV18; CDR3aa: CASSPIMTEAFF; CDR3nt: TGTGCCAGCTCACCAATCATGACTGAAGCTTTCTTT
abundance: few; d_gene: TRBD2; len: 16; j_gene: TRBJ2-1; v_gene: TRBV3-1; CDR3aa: CASSRRDYHSYNEQFF; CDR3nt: TGTGCCAGCAGCCGCCGGGACTACCACTCCTACAATGAGCAGTTCTTC
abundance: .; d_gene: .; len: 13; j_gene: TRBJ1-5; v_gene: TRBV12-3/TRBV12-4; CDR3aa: CASSFAWDQPQHF; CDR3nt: TGTGCCAGCAGTTTCGCCTGGGATCAGCCCCAGCATTTT
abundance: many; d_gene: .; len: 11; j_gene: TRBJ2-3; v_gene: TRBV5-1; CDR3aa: CASSYTDTQYF; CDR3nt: TGTGCCAGCAGCTACACAGATACGCAGTATTTT
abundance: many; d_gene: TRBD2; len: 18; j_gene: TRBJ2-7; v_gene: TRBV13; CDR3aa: CASSLGLAGGLSSYEQYF; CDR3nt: TGTGCCAGCAGCTTGGGACTAGCGGGAGGGCTAAGCTCCTACGAGCAGTACTTC
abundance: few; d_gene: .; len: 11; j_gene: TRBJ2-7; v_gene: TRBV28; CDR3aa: CASSQPYEQYF; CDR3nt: TGTGCCAGCAGTCAGCCCTACGAGCAGTACTTC
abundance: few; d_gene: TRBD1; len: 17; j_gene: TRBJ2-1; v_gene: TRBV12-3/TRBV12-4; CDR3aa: CASSSGQGARSYNEQFF; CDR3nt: TGTGCCAGCAGTTCCGGACAGGGGGCCCGCTCCTACAATGAGCAGTTCTTC
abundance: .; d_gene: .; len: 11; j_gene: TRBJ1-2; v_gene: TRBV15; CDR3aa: CATSGTLGYTF; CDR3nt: TGTGCCACCAGCGGGACGCTTGGCTACACCTTC
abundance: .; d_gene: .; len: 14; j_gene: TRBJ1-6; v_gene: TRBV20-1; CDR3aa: CSALRTPDNSPLHF; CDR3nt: TGCAGTGCTCTACGGACACCTGATAATTCACCCCTCCACTTT
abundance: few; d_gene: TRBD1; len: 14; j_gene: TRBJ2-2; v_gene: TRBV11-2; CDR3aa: CASSLVRDRGELFF; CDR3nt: TGTGCCAGCAGCTTAGTCCGGGACAGGGGGGAGCTGTTTTTT
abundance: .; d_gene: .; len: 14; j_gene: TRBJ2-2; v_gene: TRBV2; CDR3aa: CASSEIQPTGELFF; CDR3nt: TGTGCCAGCAGTGAAATACAACCCACCGGGGAGCTGTTTTTT
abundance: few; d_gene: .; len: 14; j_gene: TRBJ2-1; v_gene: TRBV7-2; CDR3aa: CASSFWGAHNEQFF; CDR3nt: TGTGCCAGCAGCTTTTGGGGAGCCCACAATGAGCAGTTCTTC
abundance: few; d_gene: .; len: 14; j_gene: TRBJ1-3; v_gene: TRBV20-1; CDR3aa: CSARDPRRTDTTYF; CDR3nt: TGCAGTGCTAGAGATCCACGGAGGACAGACACCACATATTTT
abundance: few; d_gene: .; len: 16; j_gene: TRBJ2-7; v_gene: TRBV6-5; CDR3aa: CASSYGEHREAYEQYF; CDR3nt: TGTGCCAGCAGTTACGGCGAACATCGAGAAGCCTACGAGCAGTACTTC
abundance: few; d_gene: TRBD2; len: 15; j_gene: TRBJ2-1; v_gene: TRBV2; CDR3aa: CASTDLAGVYNEQFF; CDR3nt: TGTGCCAGCACCGATCTAGCGGGAGTTTACAATGAGCAGTTCTTC
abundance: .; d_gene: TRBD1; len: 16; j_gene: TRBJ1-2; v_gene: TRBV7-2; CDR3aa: CASSFGRGRAEYGYTF; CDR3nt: TGTGCCAGCAGCTTTGGCAGGGGGCGGGCAGAGTATGGCTACACCTTC
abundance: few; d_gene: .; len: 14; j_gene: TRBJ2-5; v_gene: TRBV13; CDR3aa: CASSRRDPVETQYF; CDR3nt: TGTGCCAGCAGCCGGCGGGACCCCGTAGAGACCCAGTACTTC
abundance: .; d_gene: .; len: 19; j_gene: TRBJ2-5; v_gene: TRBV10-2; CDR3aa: CASSERRIKEGQIQETQYF; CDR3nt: TGCGCCAGCAGTGAGCGTCGGATTAAGGAGGGACAAATACAAGAGACCCAGTACTTC
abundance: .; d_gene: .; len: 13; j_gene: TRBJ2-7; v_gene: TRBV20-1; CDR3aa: CSAWDTGTYEQYF; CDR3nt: TGCAGTGCTTGGGACACCGGAACCTACGAGCAGTACTTC
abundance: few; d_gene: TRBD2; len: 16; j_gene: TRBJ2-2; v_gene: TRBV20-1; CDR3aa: CSASRSLAGSTGELFF; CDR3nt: TGCAGTGCTAGTCGGAGCCTAGCGGGATCCACCGGGGAGCTGTTTTTT
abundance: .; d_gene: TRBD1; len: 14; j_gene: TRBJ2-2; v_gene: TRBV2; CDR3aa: CASATGGWTGELFF; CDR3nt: TGTGCCAGCGCGACAGGGGGGTGGACCGGGGAGCTGTTTTTT
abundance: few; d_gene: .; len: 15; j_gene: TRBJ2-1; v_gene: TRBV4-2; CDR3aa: CASSPTAAGYNEQFF; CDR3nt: TGTGCCAGCAGCCCCACAGCGGCAGGGTACAATGAGCAGTTCTTC
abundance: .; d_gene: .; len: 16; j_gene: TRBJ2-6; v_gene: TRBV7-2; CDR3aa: CASTIASGSGANVLTF; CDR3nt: TGTGCCAGCACCATAGCTTCTGGGTCTGGGGCCAACGTCCTGACTTTC
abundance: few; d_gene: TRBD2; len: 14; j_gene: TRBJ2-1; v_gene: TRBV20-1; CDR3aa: CSAAKTSGYNEQFF; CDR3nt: TGCAGTGCCGCCAAGACTAGCGGTTACAATGAGCAGTTCTTC
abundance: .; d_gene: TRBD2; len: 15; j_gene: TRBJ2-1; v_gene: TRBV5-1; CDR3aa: CASGLGGLAQNEQFF; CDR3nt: TGCGCCAGCGGCCTCGGTGGACTAGCGCAAAATGAGCAGTTCTTC
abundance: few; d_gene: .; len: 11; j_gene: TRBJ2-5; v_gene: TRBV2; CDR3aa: CATAFQETQYF; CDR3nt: TGTGCCACGGCCTTCCAAGAGACCCAGTACTTC